Each of the 11 T cell receptor beta chains below was sequenced from the same sample in a study of post-analysis software for immune sequencing data (dated by TCRdb to between 2014 and 2017). Study-level results and caveats: Significantly higher frequencies in patients than in controls were found for a handful of TRBV segments, including TRBV5-6, TRBV5-1 and TRBV20-1.

Library preparation used PCR. Sequencing used an Illumina HiSeq 2500. To reduce PCR and sequencing biases, unique molecular identifiers were built into the TCR beta cDNA libraries. TCRdb applied fastp at Q25 and MiXCR to the public reads, then kept only in-frame beta chains. Identical CDR3 protein sequences are pooled into one entry, listed with their most common genes and DNA. The sample table holds fewer than 850,000 distinct CDR3 sequences, of which roughly 29% were seen once. The ten largest clones take up around 0.56% of the sample. The antigens these receptors bind are not known. Sequenced: blood. Every receptor here comes from a girl aged 10 to 17 with multiple sclerosis.

This clonotype was observed a handful of times. The gene calls are TRBV6-5 and TRBJ1-4; TRBD1 might be the D (5 bases). The CDR3 sequence is 13 residues long. V was trimmed by 0 bases and J by 12 bases, leaving 11 bases between them. Germline-derived CDR1 and CDR2 are MNHEY and SVGAGI. CDR3 region: CASSYSSGWELFF. DNA for the CDR3: TGTGCCAGCAGTTACTCGTCAGGGTGGGAACTGTTTTTT.

This sequence joins TRBV10-3 and TRBJ1-5; 8 bases map to TRBD1. The CDR3 covers 15 residues. The J segment lost 6 bases and the V segment lost 5 bases, leaving 9 bases of the junction unmatched. CDR1 ENHRY and CDR2 SYGVKD come from the germline V gene. This CDR3 reads CAISTGQGRGQPQHF. DNA of the CDR3: TGTGCCATCAGTACCGGACAGGGTAGGGGTCAGCCCCAGCATTTT.

Worth noting for this clonotype: One end of the junction is discordant with germline, which a read error may explain. V gene TRBV7-9 combines with J gene TRBJ2-1; D not certain. Germline V gene data show CDR1 as SEHNR and CDR2 as FQNEAQ (reference sequence). The CDR3 is 12 residues long. This chain's CDR3 is CASGFLYNEQFF. The CDR3 DNA sequence: TGTGCCAGCGGCTTTCTCTACAATGAGCAGTTCTTC.

CDR3 sequence reads: CSAIREGRRGEQFF. The CDR3 DNA sequence: TGCAGTGCTATACGGGAGGGCCGGCGAGGGGAGCAGTTCTTC. The chain links TRBV20-1 to TRBJ2-1; 8 nucleotides agree with TRBD2. Per germline, CDR1 DFQATT and CDR2 SNEGSKA (reference sequence). V lost 4 bases and J lost 10; bases outside the gene matches: 12. The CDR3 sequence is 14 residues long.

Only one count was recorded for this clonotype. The chain links TRBV27 to TRBJ2-3, with TRBD2 matching over 10 bases. V dropped 6 bases and J dropped 2; count of bases not matched to a gene: 8. Germline lookup yields CDR1 MNHEY and CDR2 SMNVEV (reference sequence). The CDR3 is made up of 16 amino acids. This chain's CDR3 is CASRASGSPPTDTQYF. CDR3 DNA sequence: TGTGCCAGCAGGGCTAGCGGGAGTCCCCCCACAGATACGCAGTATTTT.

This clonotype was observed a few times. CDR3 DNA sequence: TGTGCCAGCAGCAAATGGGGGGCAGGGAGTGGGTATAAAGAGACCCAGTACTTC. The encoded protein is CASSKWGAGSGYKETQYF. The rearrangement uses TRBV6-1 and TRBJ2-5; D assignment may be TRBD1 or TRBD2 (6 bases each). Trimming stripped 6 bases from V and 3 bases from J, with 26 bases between. The CDR3 consists of 18 residues. Germline V gene lookup returns CDR1 MNHNS and CDR2 SASEGT.

V usage is TRBV11-2 and J usage is TRBJ1-1; 9 bases line up with TRBD1. Germline values: CDR1 SGHAT, CDR2 FQNNGV. V shed 8 bases and J 10 bases; nucleotides not matched to a gene: 8. The CDR3 consists of 12 residues. The CDR3 bases are TGTGCCAGCTCCGGGACAGGGACGGGAGCTTTCTTT. This translates into CASSGTGTGAFF.

The rearrangement joins TRBV6-2 or TRBV6-3 to TRBJ2-5, with a tentative D call TRBD2 (5 bases). The J call may be faulty, since TRBJ2-7 better matches the DNA end. Germline V gene lookup returns CDR1 MNHEY and CDR2 SVGEGT. The CDR3 has 12 residues. The CDR3 is CASTERTYEQYF. The CDR3, as DNA: TGTGCCAGCACCGAGCGGACCTACGAGCAGTACTTC.

A few counts support this clonotype. This chain connects TRBV14 to TRBJ2-3, with D maybe TRBD1 (5 bases). This CDR3 spans 15 amino acids. Trimming stripped 6 bases from V and 2 bases from J, with 15 bases between. The germline V gene has CDR1 SGHDN and CDR2 FVKESK. The CDR3 bases are TGTGCCAGCAGAAGGGGCCCAGGCTCCACAGATACGCAGTATTTT. Translation: CASRRGPGSTDTQYF.

This clonotype was recorded a few times. The CDR3 DNA is TGTGCCAGCTCACCACTGACCAAACAAGAGACCCAGTACTTC. Translated: CASSPLTKQETQYF. The rearrangement links TRBV18 to TRBJ2-5; unclear D gene. The germline CDR1 and CDR2 sequences are KGHSH and LQKENI. The V end was cut by 1 base, the J end by 2 bases, with 8 bases between. This CDR3 is 14 amino acids long.

The CDR3 nucleotides are TGCGCCAGTAGGTCGGGCAGGGGCAACAATGAGCAGTTCTTC. This sequence encodes CASRSGRGNNEQFF. This sequence joins TRBV5-1 and TRBJ2-1; D might be TRBD1 (6 bases). V was cut by 8 bases and J by 5 bases, with 17 bases left in between. Germline CDR1 SGHRS, CDR2 YFSETQ. CDR3 length: 14 amino acids.